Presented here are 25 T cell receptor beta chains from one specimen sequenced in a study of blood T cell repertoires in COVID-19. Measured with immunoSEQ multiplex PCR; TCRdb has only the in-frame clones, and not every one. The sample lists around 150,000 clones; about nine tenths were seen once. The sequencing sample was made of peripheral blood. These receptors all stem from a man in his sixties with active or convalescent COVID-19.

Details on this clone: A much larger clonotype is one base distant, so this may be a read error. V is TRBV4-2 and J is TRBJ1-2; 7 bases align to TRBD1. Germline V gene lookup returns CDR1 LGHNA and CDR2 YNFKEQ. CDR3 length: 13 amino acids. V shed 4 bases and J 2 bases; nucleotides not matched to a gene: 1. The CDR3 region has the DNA TGTGCCAGCAGCCTACAGGGGAACTATGGCTACACCTTC. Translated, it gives CASSLQGNYGYTF.

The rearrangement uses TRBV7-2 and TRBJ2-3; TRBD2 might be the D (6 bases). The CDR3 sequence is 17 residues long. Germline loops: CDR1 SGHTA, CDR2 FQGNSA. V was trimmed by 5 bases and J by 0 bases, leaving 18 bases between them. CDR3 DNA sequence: TGTGCCAGCAGCCCAAACCCGCGGGGTACTAGCACAGATACGCAGTATTTT. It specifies CASSPNPRGTSTDTQYF.

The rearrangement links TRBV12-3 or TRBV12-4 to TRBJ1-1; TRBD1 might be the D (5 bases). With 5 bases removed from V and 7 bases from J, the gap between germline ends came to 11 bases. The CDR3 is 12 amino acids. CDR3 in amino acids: CASSPTGLEAFF. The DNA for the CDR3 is TGTGCCAGCAGTCCCACGGGACTTGAAGCTTTCTTT.

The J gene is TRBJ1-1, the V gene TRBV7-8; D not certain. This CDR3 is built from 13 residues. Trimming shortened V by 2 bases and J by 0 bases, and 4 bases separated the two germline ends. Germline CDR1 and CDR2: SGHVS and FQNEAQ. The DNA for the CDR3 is TGTGCCAGCAGCTTATATTTGAACACTGAAGCTTTCTTT. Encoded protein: CASSLYLNTEAFF.

CDR3 residues: CASGDSYSNQPQHF. The CDR3 DNA reads as TGTGCTAGTGGGGACAGTTATAGCAATCAGCCCCAGCATTTT. The J gene is TRBJ1-5, the V gene TRBV12-5; D is perhaps TRBD1 (6 bases). The V gene's germline CDR1 is LGHNT and CDR2 FRNRAP. There are 14 residues in the CDR3. V shed 6 bases and J shed 0 bases, with 9 bases lying between them. Complete variable domain (other parts from reference TRBV12-5 and TRBJ1-5): DARVTQTPRHKVTEMGQEVTMRCQPILGHNTVFWYRQTMMQGLELLAYFRNRAPLDDSGMPKDRFSAEMPDATLATLKIQPSEPRDSAVYFCASGDSYSNQPQHFGDGTRLSIL.

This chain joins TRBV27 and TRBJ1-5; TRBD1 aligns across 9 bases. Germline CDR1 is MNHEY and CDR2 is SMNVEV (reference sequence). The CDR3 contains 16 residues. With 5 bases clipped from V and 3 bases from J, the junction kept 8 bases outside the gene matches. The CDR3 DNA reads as TGTGCCAGCAGTCCATTGGGACAGGGAAACAATCAGCCCCAGCATTTT. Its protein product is CASSPLGQGNNQPQHF.

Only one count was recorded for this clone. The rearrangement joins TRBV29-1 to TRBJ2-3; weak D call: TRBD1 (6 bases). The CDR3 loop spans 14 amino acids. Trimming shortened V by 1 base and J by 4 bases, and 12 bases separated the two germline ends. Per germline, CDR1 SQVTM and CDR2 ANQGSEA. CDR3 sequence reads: CSVEGDHRADTQYF. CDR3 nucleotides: TGCAGCGTTGAAGGGGACCACAGGGCAGATACGCAGTATTTT.

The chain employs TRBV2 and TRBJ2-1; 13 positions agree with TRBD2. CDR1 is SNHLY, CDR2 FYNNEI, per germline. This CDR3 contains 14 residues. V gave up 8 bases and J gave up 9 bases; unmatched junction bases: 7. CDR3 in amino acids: CASEPGLAGVEQFF. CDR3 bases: TGTGCCAGCGAACCCGGACTAGCGGGAGTTGAGCAGTTCTTC.

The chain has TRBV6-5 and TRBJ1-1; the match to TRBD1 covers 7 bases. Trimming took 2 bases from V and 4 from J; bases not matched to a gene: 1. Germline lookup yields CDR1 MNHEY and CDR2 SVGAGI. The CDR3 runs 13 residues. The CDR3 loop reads CASSYQGGTEAFF. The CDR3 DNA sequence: TGTGCCAGCAGTTACCAGGGGGGCACTGAAGCTTTCTTT.

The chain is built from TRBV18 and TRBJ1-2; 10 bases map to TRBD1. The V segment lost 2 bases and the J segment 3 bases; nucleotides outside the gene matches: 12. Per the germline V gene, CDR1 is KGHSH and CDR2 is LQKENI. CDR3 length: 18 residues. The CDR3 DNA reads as TGTGCCAGCTCACCAAGAGCGGGACAGGGGTACCCTGACTATGGCTACACCTTC. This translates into CASSPRAGQGYPDYGYTF.

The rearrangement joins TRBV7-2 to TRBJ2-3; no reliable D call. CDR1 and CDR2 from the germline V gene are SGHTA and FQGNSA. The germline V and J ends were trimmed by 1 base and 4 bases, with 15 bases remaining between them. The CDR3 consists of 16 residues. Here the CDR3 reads CASSLDSRPPPDTQYF. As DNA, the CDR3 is TGTGCCAGCAGCTTAGACTCGCGCCCACCCCCAGATACGCAGTATTTT.

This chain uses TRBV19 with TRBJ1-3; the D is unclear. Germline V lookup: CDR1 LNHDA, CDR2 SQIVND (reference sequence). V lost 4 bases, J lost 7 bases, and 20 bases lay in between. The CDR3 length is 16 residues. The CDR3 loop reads CASSSGGSLNRNTIYF. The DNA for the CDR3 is TGTGCCAGTAGTAGCGGAGGGTCGTTGAATAGGAACACCATATATTTT.

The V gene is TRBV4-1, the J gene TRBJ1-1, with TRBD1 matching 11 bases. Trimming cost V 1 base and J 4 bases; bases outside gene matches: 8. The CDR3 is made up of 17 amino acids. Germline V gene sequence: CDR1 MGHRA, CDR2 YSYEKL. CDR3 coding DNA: TGCGCCAGCAGCCAAGTCGGACAGGGGGCGCGGGTCACTGAAGCTTTCTTT. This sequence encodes CASSQVGQGARVTEAFF.

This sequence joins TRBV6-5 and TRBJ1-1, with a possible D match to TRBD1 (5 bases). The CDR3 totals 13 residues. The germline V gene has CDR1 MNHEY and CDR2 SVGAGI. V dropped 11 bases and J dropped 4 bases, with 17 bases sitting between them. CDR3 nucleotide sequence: TGTGCCGGAAGAGACAGCAGAATCACTGAAGCTTTCTTT. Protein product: CAGRDSRITEAFF.

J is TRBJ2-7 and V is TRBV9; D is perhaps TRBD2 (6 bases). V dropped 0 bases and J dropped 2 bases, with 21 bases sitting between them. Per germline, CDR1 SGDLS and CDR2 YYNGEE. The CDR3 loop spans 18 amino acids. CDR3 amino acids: CASSVATGDWTRAYEQYF. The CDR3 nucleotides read TGTGCCAGCAGCGTAGCTACGGGGGACTGGACCAGGGCCTACGAGCAGTACTTC.

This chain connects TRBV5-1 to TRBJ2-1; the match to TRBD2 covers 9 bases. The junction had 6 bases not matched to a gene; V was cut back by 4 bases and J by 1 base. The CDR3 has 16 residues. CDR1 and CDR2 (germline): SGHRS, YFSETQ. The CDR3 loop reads CASSPTTSGSYNEQFF. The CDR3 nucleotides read TGCGCCAGCAGCCCAACGACTAGCGGTTCCTACAATGAGCAGTTCTTC.

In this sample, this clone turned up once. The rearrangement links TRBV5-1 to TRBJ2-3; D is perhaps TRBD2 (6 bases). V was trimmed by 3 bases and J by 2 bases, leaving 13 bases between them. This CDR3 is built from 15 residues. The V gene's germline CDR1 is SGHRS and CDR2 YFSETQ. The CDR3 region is CASSSLLAATDTQYF. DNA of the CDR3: TGCGCCAGCAGCTCGTTACTAGCCGCCACAGATACGCAGTATTTT.

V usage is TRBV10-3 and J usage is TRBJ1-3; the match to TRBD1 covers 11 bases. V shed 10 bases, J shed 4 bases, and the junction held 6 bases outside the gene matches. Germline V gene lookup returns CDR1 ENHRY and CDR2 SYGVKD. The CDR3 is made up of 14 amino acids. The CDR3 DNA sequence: TGTGCCACCGGACAGGGGGCGAACGGAAACACCATATATTTT. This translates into CATGQGANGNTIYF.

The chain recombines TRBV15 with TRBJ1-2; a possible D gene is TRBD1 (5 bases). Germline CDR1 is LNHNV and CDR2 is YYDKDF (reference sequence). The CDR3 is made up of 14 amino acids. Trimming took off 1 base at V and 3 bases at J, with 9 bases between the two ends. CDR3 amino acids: CATSRAGRDYGYTF. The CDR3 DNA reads TGTGCCACCAGCAGAGCGGGCAGGGACTATGGCTACACCTTC.

CDR3 sequence: CASSWTGVEAFF. The CDR3 bases are TGTGCCAGCAGTTGGACAGGCGTTGAAGCTTTCTTT. This chain uses TRBV5-6 with TRBJ1-1; 7 nucleotides agree with TRBD1. Germline CDR1 and CDR2: SGHDT and YYEEEE. This CDR3 is 12 amino acids long. V was pared by 5 bases and J by 7 bases, with 5 bases of the junction left unmatched.

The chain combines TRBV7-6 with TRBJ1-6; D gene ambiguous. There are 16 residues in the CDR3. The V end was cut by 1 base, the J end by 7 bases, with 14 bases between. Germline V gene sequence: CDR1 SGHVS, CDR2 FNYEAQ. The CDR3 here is CASSLGRGSGNSPLHF. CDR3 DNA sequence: TGTGCCAGCAGCTTAGGCCGGGGATCCGGGAATTCACCCCTCCACTTT.

This CDR3 is CASSSAYWTENNSPLHF. The CDR3 DNA sequence: TGTGCCAGCAGCTCCGCCTATTGGACTGAGAATAATTCACCCCTCCACTTT. This sequence joins TRBV7-9 and TRBJ1-6; D not certain. With 4 bases removed from V and 5 bases from J, the gap between germline ends came to 18 bases. This CDR3 region has 17 residues. CDR1 SEHNR and CDR2 FQNEAQ come from the germline V gene (reference sequence).

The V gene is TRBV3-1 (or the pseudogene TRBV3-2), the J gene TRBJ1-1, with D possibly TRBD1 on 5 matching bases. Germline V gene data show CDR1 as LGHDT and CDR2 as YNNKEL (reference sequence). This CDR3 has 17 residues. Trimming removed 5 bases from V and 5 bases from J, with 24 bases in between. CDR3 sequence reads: CASSSRSGRRDRTEAFF. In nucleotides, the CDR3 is TGTGCCAGCAGCAGCCGTTCGGGGCGGAGGGATCGTACTGAAGCTTTCTTT.

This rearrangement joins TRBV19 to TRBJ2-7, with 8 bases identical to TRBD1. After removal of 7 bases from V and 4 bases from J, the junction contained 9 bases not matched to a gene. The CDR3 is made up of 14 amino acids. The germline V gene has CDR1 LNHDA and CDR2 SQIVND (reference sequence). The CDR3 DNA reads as TGTGCCAGTAACCCAGGCAGGGGGCGGTACGAGCAGTACTTC. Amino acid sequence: CASNPGRGRYEQYF. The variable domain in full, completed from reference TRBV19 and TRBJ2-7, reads DGGITQSPKYLFRKEGQNVTLSCEQNLNHDAMYWYRQDPGQGLRLIYYSQIVNDFQKGDIAEGYSVSREKKESFPLTVTSAQKNPTAFYLCASNPGRGRYEQYFGPGTRLTVT.

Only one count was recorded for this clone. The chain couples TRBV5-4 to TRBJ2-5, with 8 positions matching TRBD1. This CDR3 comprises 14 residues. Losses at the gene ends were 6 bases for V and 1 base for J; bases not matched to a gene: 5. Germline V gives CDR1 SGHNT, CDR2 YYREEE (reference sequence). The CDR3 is CASTYGQGQETQYF. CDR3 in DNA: TGTGCCAGCACCTATGGACAGGGCCAAGAGACCCAGTACTTC.